Below, 22 T cell receptor beta chains from the same sample are listed, as sequenced in a study of cytomegalovirus exposure and HLA in healthy donors. This PCR relied on a set of 60 Vbeta primers and 13 Jbeta primers. Profiled with immunoSEQ multiplex PCR; TCRdb holds only in-frame clones, not every one. The repertoire includes about 110,000 clones, 78% of them detected once, and approximately 1.3% sits in the top ten. Source material: PBMCs. The source is a man aged 25 to 40 in good health and CMV-seronegative.

The chain is built from TRBV29-1 and TRBJ2-7; 9 positions match TRBD2. This CDR3 comprises 15 residues. Germline V gene sequence: CDR1 SQVTM, CDR2 ANQGSEA. The J segment lost 4 bases and the V segment lost 0 bases, leaving 7 bases of the junction unmatched. Written as DNA, the CDR3 is TGCAGCGTTGAAGATTGGCGGGAGGGCCGGTACGAGCAGTACTTC. It encodes CSVEDWREGRYEQYF.

The gene calls are TRBV25-1 and TRBJ2-7; D remains ambiguous. V lost 4 bases to trimming and J lost 0 bases, with 16 bases between them. There are 16 residues in the CDR3. The germline CDR1 and CDR2 sequences are MGHDK and SYGVNS. The CDR3, as DNA: TGTGCCAGCAGTGTCTTGGCCACAGCCTTCTCCTACGAGCAGTACTTC. Amino acid sequence: CASSVLATAFSYEQYF.

This clone occurred a few times. The chain joins TRBV2 to TRBJ2-6; 8 nucleotides match TRBD1. The V segment lost 6 bases and the J segment 1 base; nucleotides outside the gene matches: 14. Germline CDR1 SNHLY, CDR2 FYNNEI. The CDR3 is 19 residues long. The CDR3 region has the DNA TGTGCCAGCAGCGGCTACAGGGGGAAGACGAGATCTGGGGCCAACGTCCTGACTTTC. Encoded protein: CASSGYRGKTRSGANVLTF.

This clone appeared a single time. The chain has TRBV10-3 and TRBJ1-1, with TRBD1 identical over 12 bases. Germline loops: CDR1 ENHRY, CDR2 SYGVKD. With 6 bases clipped from V and 4 bases from J, the junction kept 3 bases outside the gene matches. This CDR3 contains 14 residues. The CDR3 here is CAIRGTGGPTEAFF. CDR3 coding DNA: TGTGCCATCAGGGGGACAGGGGGCCCCACTGAAGCTTTCTTT.

This clone was recorded only once. Here the CDR3 DNA reads TGTGCCAGCAGACAAATCATGGAAGCTTTCTTT. Its protein product is CASRQIMEAFF. The chain carries TRBV7-9 and TRBJ1-1; no reliable D call. In germline, CDR1 is SEHNR, CDR2 FQNEAQ (reference sequence). The V gene lost 6 bases and the J gene lost 8 bases, with 10 bases spanning the gap. The CDR3 runs to 11 residues.

V gene TRBV5-1 combines with J gene TRBJ2-1; TRBD2 agrees at 7 bases. J gave up 0 bases and V 4 bases, and 4 bases lay outside the gene matches. The CDR3 contains 15 residues. Germline-derived CDR1 and CDR2 are SGHRS and YFSETQ. The CDR3 is CASSQGGSSYNEQFF. The CDR3 DNA sequence: TGCGCCAGCAGCCAAGGCGGGAGCTCCTACAATGAGCAGTTCTTC. Filled out from reference TRBV5-1 and TRBJ2-1, the complete variable domain reads KAGVTQTPRYLIKTRGQQVTLSCSPISGHRSVSWYQQTPGQGLQFLFEYFSETQRNKGNFPGRFSGRQFSNSRSEMNVSTLELGDSALYLCASSQGGSSYNEQFFGPGTRLTVL.

This chain links TRBV4-3 with TRBJ1-2, with D unclear. Germline V lookup: CDR1 LGHNA, CDR2 YSLEER. V gave up 2 bases and J gave up 13 bases, with 17 bases separating them. The CDR3 sequence is 13 residues long. DNA of the CDR3: TGCGCCAGCAGCCAAAAGGAGGCCTCCCGCGCCACCTTC. Residues: CASSQKEASRATF.

A few counts support this clone. The V call is TRBV20-1, the J call TRBJ1-2; D not resolved. Germline CDR1 and CDR2: DFQATT and SNEGSKA (reference sequence). The CDR3 runs 10 residues. V was clipped by 5 bases and J by 8 bases, with 9 bases between them. This chain's CDR3 is CSAGEKGYTF. CDR3 sequence (DNA): TGCAGTGCTGGGGAGAAGGGCTACACCTTC.

The V and J genes are TRBV19 and TRBJ1-2; no definite D call. The CDR3 sequence is 14 residues long. Trimming left V 5 bases short and J 0 bases short, with 10 bases between. Per germline, CDR1 LNHDA and CDR2 SQIVND (reference sequence). The CDR3 DNA reads as TGTGCCAGTAGTGCTGAGATCACTAACTATGGCTACACCTTC. Encoded protein: CASSAEITNYGYTF.

The V call is TRBV5-1, the J call TRBJ2-1; possible D gene TRBD2, 5 bases. In germline, CDR1 is SGHRS, CDR2 YFSETQ. V gave up 4 bases and J gave up 4 bases, with 6 bases separating them. The CDR3 has 12 amino acids. CDR3 coding DNA: TGCGCCAGCAGCAGGACTTACAATGAGCAGTTCTTC. Its translation is CASSRTYNEQFF. Full variable domain (outside the CDR3, taken from reference TRBV5-1 and TRBJ2-1): KAGVTQTPRYLIKTRGQQVTLSCSPISGHRSVSWYQQTPGQGLQFLFEYFSETQRNKGNFPGRFSGRQFSNSRSEMNVSTLELGDSALYLCASSRTYNEQFFGPGTRLTVL.

This chain connects TRBV9 to TRBJ2-3, with 7 bases fitting TRBD2. CDR1 is SGDLS, CDR2 YYNGEE, per germline. The V gene end was trimmed by 8 bases and the J gene end by 2 bases; junction bases not matched to a gene: 14. The CDR3 consists of 16 residues. CDR3 region: CARETLYGGNTDTQYF. The DNA of the CDR3 is TGTGCCAGAGAGACCCTGTACGGGGGGAACACAGATACGCAGTATTTT.

The chain carries TRBV6-6 and TRBJ2-1; TRBD2 agrees at 11 bases. Germline trimming cut 6 bases from V and 8 bases from J; bases unmatched to any gene: 9. CDR1 and CDR2 from the germline V gene are MNHNY and SVGAGI (reference sequence). The CDR3 has 15 amino acids. CDR3 in amino acids: CASSLLAGVGDEQFF. CDR3 bases: TGTGCCAGCAGCCTACTAGCGGGAGTTGGGGATGAGCAGTTCTTC.

The chain links TRBV2 to TRBJ2-7, with 11 bases aligning to TRBD2. CDR3 length equals 14 residues. The V gene's germline CDR1 is SNHLY and CDR2 FYNNEI. Trimming cost V 6 bases and J 0 bases; bases outside gene matches: 1. This chain's CDR3 is CASRGLAVSYEQYF. The DNA of the CDR3 is TGTGCCAGCAGGGGACTAGCGGTCTCCTACGAGCAGTACTTC.

This sequence joins TRBV19 and TRBJ2-7, with TRBD2 as a possible D gene (6 bases). In germline, CDR1 is LNHDA, CDR2 SQIVND (reference sequence). This CDR3 contains 15 residues. V shed 1 base and J shed 2 bases, with 12 bases lying between them. The CDR3 loop is CASSIVAGLTYEQYF. The CDR3, as DNA: TGTGCCAGTAGTATAGTTGCGGGGTTAACCTACGAGCAGTACTTC.

The CDR3 loop reads CASSSPSRQGVYEQYF. CDR3 sequence (DNA): TGTGCCAGCAGCTCCCCCTCCCGCCAGGGGGTCTACGAGCAGTACTTC. The chain joins TRBV7-9 to TRBJ2-7, with 7 nucleotides matching TRBD1. This CDR3 has 16 residues. From germline, CDR1 is SEHNR and CDR2 FQNEAQ (reference sequence). J was trimmed by 3 bases and V by 4 bases; bases with no gene match: 12.

The J gene is TRBJ2-1, the V gene TRBV7-9, with D possibly matching TRBD1 (6 bases). The V gene lost 1 base and the J gene lost 5 bases, with 15 bases spanning the gap. CDR1 and CDR2 from the germline V gene are SEHNR and FQNEAQ (reference sequence). The CDR3 contains 16 residues. For the CDR3, the DNA is TGTGCCAGCAGCTTAGTACAGGGCGTTGGTGACAATGAGCAGTTCTTC. It specifies CASSLVQGVGDNEQFF.

This clone was recorded only once. The V gene is TRBV18, the J gene TRBJ2-1; 13 bases are a match to TRBD2. CDR1 is KGHSH and CDR2 is LQKENI in the germline V gene. The junction had 13 bases not matched to a gene; V was cut back by 0 bases and J by 2 bases. The length of the CDR3 is 21 residues. The CDR3 region is CASSPPGSDPGTSGAYNEQFF. In nucleotides, the CDR3 is TGTGCCAGCTCACCACCGGGTTCAGACCCAGGGACTAGCGGGGCCTACAATGAGCAGTTCTTC.

The genes are TRBV28 and TRBJ1-2, with 7 bases lining up with TRBD1. Per the germline V gene, CDR1 is MDHEN and CDR2 is SYDVKM. V shed 6 bases and J 2 bases; nucleotides not matched to a gene: 9. The CDR3 totals 15 residues. The chain's CDR3 is CASSPQDRTNYGYTF. In DNA, the CDR3 is TGTGCCAGCAGCCCACAGGACAGGACGAACTATGGCTACACCTTC.

The sample holds one count of this clone. This chain uses TRBV7-9 with TRBJ1-4, with D maybe TRBD1 (6 bases). Germline CDR1 and CDR2: SEHNR and FQNEAQ (reference sequence). The CDR3 extends over 15 amino acids. V lost 5 bases and J lost 10, with 20 bases in between. CDR3 DNA sequence: TGTGCCAGCAGCCGAGCCGACAGGCCCCAGGGAAAACTGTTTTTT. Translation: CASSRADRPQGKLFF.

The chain carries TRBV5-1 and TRBJ1-3; no clear D gene. V was pared by 4 bases and J by 0 bases, with 11 bases between. This CDR3 region has 15 residues. The germline V gene has CDR1 SGHRS and CDR2 YFSETQ. The DNA for the CDR3 is TGCGCCAGCAGCCAGGCAGCGGACTCTGGAAACACCATATATTTT. It encodes CASSQAADSGNTIYF.

This clone showed up just once. The gene calls are TRBV10-2 and TRBJ2-3; TRBD1 aligns across 7 bases. The CDR3 covers 18 residues. With 3 bases clipped from V and 0 bases from J, the junction kept 12 bases outside the gene matches. The germline V gene has CDR1 WSHSY and CDR2 SAAADI. CDR3 amino acids: CASSDGTEYSSSTDTQYF. The CDR3 bases are TGCGCCAGCAGTGACGGGACAGAGTACTCCTCTAGCACAGATACGCAGTATTTT.

This clone came up a few times. V usage is TRBV27 and J usage is TRBJ2-7, with 10 positions matching TRBD1. This CDR3 region has 16 residues. The V gene's germline CDR1 is MNHEY and CDR2 SMNVEV (reference sequence). With V trimmed by 2 bases and J by 4 bases, 8 bases remained unmatched. In DNA, the CDR3 is TGTGCCAGCAGTTTACGGCAGACAGGGGGCGGTTACGAGCAGTACTTC. Translation gives CASSLRQTGGGYEQYF.